The rows below give T cell receptor beta chains drawn from one sample of a study of response to subunit inactivated influenza vaccine. One entry per CDR3 protein, called by TCRdb with MiXCR from the RT-PCR reads. The table includes more than 400,000 distinct CDR3 sequences, under 8.5% detected once. The sample consisted of PBMCs from blood, taken approximately 25 months after vaccination. These receptors all stem from a man aged 50 to 75 who received an inactivated influenza vaccine. Each CDR3 is given with its conserved first and last residue. The D gene is left open where the match is weak. The size of a clone is reported for some rows only, either as once, few or many, or as a class for expanded clones.

>TRBV10-2|13|.|TRBJ2-7|few
TGCGCCAGTTCTCAGGGCAGGGGTGGGGAGCAGTACTTC
CASSQGRGGEQYF
>TRBV20-1|14|TRBD2|TRBJ2-2|.
TGCAGTGCTAGGCTAGCGGGGTCCACCGGGGAGCTGTTTTTT
CSARLAGSTGELFF
>TRBV4-2|15|.|TRBJ1-3|.
TGTGCCAGCGCGATAGACCGGAGCTCTGGAAAGACCATATATTTT
CASAIDRSSGKTIYF
>TRBV5-1|14|TRBD1|TRBJ1-1|few
TGCGCCAGCAGTCCCGGGACAGGGAACATTGAAGCTTTCTTT
CASSPGTGNIEAFF
>TRBV15|19|TRBD2|TRBJ2-3|many
TGTGCCACCAGCCGAGAAAAGAGTGGTATAGCGGGGCGCACAGATACGCAGTATTTT
CATSREKSGIAGRTDTQYF
>TRBV10-3|13|.|TRBJ1-1|once
TGTGCCATCCGGTCCTACATGAACACTGAAGCTTCCTTT
CAIRSYMNTEASF
>TRBV7-2|16|.|TRBJ2-3|few
TGTGCCAGCAGCTTAGGGGCCGGCTTTGGCACAGATACGCAGTATTTT
CASSLGAGFGTDTQYF
>TRBV2|14|.|TRBJ2-3|few
TGTGCCAGCAGTGAAATGCTAGCTAGAGATACGCAGTATTTT
CASSEMLARDTQYF
>TRBV5-1|16|TRBD2|TRBJ2-1|many
TGCGCCAGCAGCCAAACCGGACTAGGTATTTACAATGAGCAGTTCTTC
CASSQTGLGIYNEQFF
>TRBV3-1|15|TRBD1|TRBJ1-6|many
TGTGCCAGCAGCTTCCGGGACAGGGGGAATTCACCCCTCCACTTT
CASSFRDRGNSPLHF
>TRBV12-3/TRBV12-4|15|.|TRBJ1-2|.
TGTGCCAGCAGTCGGGGTTCGGGAGCTAACTATGGCTACACCTTC
CASSRGSGANYGYTF
>TRBV29-1|11|.|TRBJ1-1|.
TGCAGCGTTGAACGGATCACTGAAGCTTTCTTT
CSVERITEAFF
>TRBV12-3/TRBV12-4|13|.|TRBJ1-5|many
TGTGCCAGCAGTGGAGCCGGCAATCAGCCCCAGCATTTT
CASSGAGNQPQHF